What follows are 14 T cell receptor beta chains derived from one specimen sequenced in a study of T cell responses to AZD1222 COVID-19 vaccine. Sequenced by immunoSEQ multiplex PCR; TCRdb stores in-frame clones only, minus some. The table has 66,000 or so clones, roughly 84% seen once. Here the sequenced sample was peripheral blood, taken on day 0 of AZD1222 vaccination. The receptors were sampled from an adult in good health.

The J gene is TRBJ1-4, the V gene TRBV29-1, with D maybe TRBD1 (6 bases). This CDR3 comprises 13 residues. Trimming took off 6 bases at V and 7 bases at J, with 15 bases between the two ends. Germline-derived CDR1 and CDR2 are SQVTM and ANQGSEA. The CDR3 sequence is CSVLQGGGEKLFF. The CDR3 DNA is TGCAGCGTCTTACAGGGAGGTGGTGAAAAACTGTTTTTT.

The rearrangement uses TRBV7-8 and TRBJ1-4, with D possibly matching TRBD1 (5 bases). Germline CDR1 is SGHVS and CDR2 is FQNEAQ. CDR3 length: 19 amino acids. Trimming shortened V by 5 bases and J by 3 bases, and 25 bases separated the two germline ends. The CDR3 sequence: CASSIFRVPQVSANEKLFF. The CDR3 DNA is TGTGCCAGCAGCATTTTCCGGGTCCCACAGGTGTCGGCTAATGAAAAACTGTTTTTT.

The chain carries TRBV11-2 and TRBJ1-3; D is undetermined. The CDR3 has 14 residues. Germline values: CDR1 SGHAT, CDR2 FQNNGV. V was pared by 0 bases and J by 2 bases, with 5 bases between. The CDR3: CASSLDRTGNTIYF. The CDR3 DNA follows: TGTGCCAGCAGCTTAGACAGGACTGGAAACACCATATATTTT. The full variable domain, in which reference TRBV11-2 and TRBJ1-3 provide the parts outside the CDR3, is EAGVAQSPRYKIIEKRQSVAFWCNPISGHATLYWYQQILGQGPKLLIQFQNNGVVDDSQLPKDRFSAERLKGVDSTLKIQPAKLEDSAVYLCASSLDRTGNTIYFGEGSWLTVV.

The chain combines TRBV6-5 with TRBJ2-5; 11 bases fit TRBD2. The V and J ends lost 4 bases and 4 bases, in that order; junction bases with no gene match: 2. The germline V gene encodes CDR1 MNHEY and CDR2 SVGAGI. The length of the CDR3 is 14 residues. CDR3 nucleotides: TGTGCCAGCAGTTTTAGCGGGGGGGGAGAGACCCAGTACTTC. It is translated as CASSFSGGGETQYF.

The CDR3 here is CASSSLPRGGDRYGYTF. The CDR3, as DNA: TGTGCCAGCAGCTCGCTCCCTCGTGGGGGAGACCGTTATGGCTACACCTTC. The chain links TRBV5-4 to TRBJ1-2; maybe TRBD1 (5 bases). Germline loops: CDR1 SGHNT, CDR2 YYREEE (reference sequence). Trimming pared 3 bases from V and 5 bases from J, leaving 23 bases between. There are 17 residues in the CDR3.

The chain recombines TRBV13 with TRBJ2-2, with 7 bases aligning to TRBD2. V was clipped by 5 bases and J by 5 bases; unmatched bases: 14. CDR1 PRHDT and CDR2 FYEKMQ come from the germline V gene (reference sequence). The CDR3 loop spans 17 amino acids. The chain's CDR3 is CASSPLSAGALTGELFF. In nucleotides, the CDR3 is TGTGCCAGCAGCCCTCTTAGTGCGGGAGCTTTGACCGGGGAGCTGTTTTTT.

The chain is built from TRBV25-1 and TRBJ1-6; D call uncertain. In germline, CDR1 is MGHDK, CDR2 SYGVNS. V lost 2 bases to trimming and J lost 11 bases, with 13 bases between them. This CDR3 comprises 14 residues. In DNA form, the CDR3 reads TGTGCCAGCAGTGAACTCCTGACGGCGGCACCCCTCCACTTT. Amino acids: CASSELLTAAPLHF.

The chain has TRBV5-6 and TRBJ1-1; a weak D match, TRBD1 (5 bases). CDR3 length: 15 residues. Germline V lookup: CDR1 SGHDT, CDR2 YYEEEE. Trimming left V 0 bases short and J 5 bases short, with 14 bases between. In DNA, the CDR3 is TGTGCCAGCAGCTTGGATACAAAGGGGTATACTGAAGCTTTCTTT. Translating gives CASSLDTKGYTEAFF.

This chain links TRBV9 with TRBJ2-7; 9 nucleotides agree with TRBD1. The trim removed 4 bases at V and 0 bases at J, leaving 8 bases unmatched. The CDR3 loop spans 16 amino acids. CDR1 SGDLS and CDR2 YYNGEE come from the germline V gene. The CDR3 is CASSPPGQGTSYEQYF. Here the CDR3 DNA reads TGTGCCAGCAGCCCCCCCGGACAGGGGACCTCCTACGAGCAGTACTTC. Together with reference TRBV9 and TRBJ2-7, the CDR3 gives the full variable domain: DSGVTQTPKHLITATGQRVTLRCSPRSGDLSVYWYQQSLDQGLQFLIQYYNGEERAKGNILERFSAQQFPDLHSELNLSSLELGDSALYFCASSPPGQGTSYEQYFGPGTRLTVT.

The rearrangement uses TRBV3-1 (or the pseudogene TRBV3-2) and TRBJ1-1; the D is unclear. CDR3 size: 14 residues. Germline lookup yields CDR1 LGHDT and CDR2 YNNKEL (reference sequence). V was cut by 2 bases and J by 5 bases, with 12 bases left in between. The CDR3: CASSQKGLGTEAFF. The CDR3 DNA follows: TGTGCCAGCAGCCAAAAAGGTCTGGGGACTGAAGCTTTCTTT.

The chain joins TRBV4-1 to TRBJ2-1; no clear D. There are 14 residues in the CDR3. CDR1 and CDR2 from the germline V gene are MGHRA and YSYEKL. Trimming shortened V by 0 bases and J by 8 bases, and 11 bases separated the two germline ends. The CDR3 reads CASSQDPSKDEQFF. In DNA form, the CDR3 reads TGCGCCAGCAGCCAAGATCCCTCAAAGGATGAGCAGTTCTTC.

The rearrangement uses TRBV2 and TRBJ1-4, with D hard to call. This CDR3 comprises 12 residues. Germline values: CDR1 SNHLY, CDR2 FYNNEI. V dropped 6 bases and J dropped 4 bases, with 6 bases sitting between them. CDR3 region: CASRLFNEKLFF. CDR3 DNA sequence: TGTGCCAGCAGGCTTTTTAATGAAAAACTGTTTTTT.

This chain links TRBV5-1 with TRBJ1-4; D is perhaps TRBD1 (5 bases). The CDR3 is 14 amino acids. V was clipped by 2 bases and J by 6 bases, with 11 bases between them. Germline-derived CDR1 and CDR2 are SGHRS and YFSETQ. CDR3 region: CASSFGTSDEKLFF. The CDR3 DNA reads as TGCGCCAGCAGCTTCGGGACGTCGGATGAAAAACTGTTTTTT.

The gene calls are TRBV9 and TRBJ1-1; TRBD1 is a possible D gene (6 bases). The CDR3 runs 16 residues. CDR1 is SGDLS and CDR2 is YYNGEE in the germline V gene. Between the trimmed V and J ends, which lost 4 bases and 0 bases, there was a span of 16 bases. CDR3 region: CASSPPGQLMNTEAFF. The DNA of the CDR3 is TGTGCCAGCAGCCCTCCTGGACAGCTGATGAACACTGAAGCTTTCTTT.